A single sample is the source of the 6 T cell receptor beta chains below, sequenced in a study of blood T cell repertoires in COVID-19 (dated by TCRdb to about 2020). Libraries came from the immunoSEQ multiplex PCR assay. The table comes from immuneACCESS by way of TCRdb, which keeps in-frame sequences with V and J called. Part of the clones is missing from these tables; in studies checked, under half for an unresolved V gene and the rest for unknown reasons. In this sample the table shows 200,000 or so clones, roughly nine tenths of which occur a single time. Around 2.3% of the sample is in the top ten clones. The sequenced material came from peripheral blood. Receptors were obtained from a man between 70 and 80 years old with active or convalescent COVID-19.

This chain joins TRBV24-1 and TRBJ2-1; 7 positions agree with TRBD1. The CDR3 sequence is 13 residues long. Germline V lookup: CDR1 KGHDR, CDR2 SFDVKD. The ends lost 1 base at V and 8 bases at J; junction bases unmatched: 1. CDR3 nucleotides: TGTGCCACCAGTGATTTTGGACAGGATGAGCAGTTCTTC. It yields the protein CATSDFGQDEQFF.

The V call is TRBV27, the J call TRBJ2-3, with 10 bases fitting TRBD2. Losses at the gene ends were 2 bases for V and 0 bases for J; bases not matched to a gene: 11. CDR1 is MNHEY, CDR2 SMNVEV, per germline (reference sequence). CDR3 length equals 19 residues. Here the CDR3 reads CASSLAPLAGVSSTDTQYF. DNA of the CDR3: TGTGCCAGCAGTTTAGCCCCCCTAGCGGGGGTCTCTAGCACAGATACGCAGTATTTT.

The chain has TRBV28 and TRBJ1-6; 7 positions match TRBD1. The CDR3 covers 14 residues. Germline assignment: CDR1 MDHEN and CDR2 SYDVKM. V was clipped by 5 bases and J by 7 bases; unmatched bases: 5. CDR3 nucleotides: TGTGCCAGCAGTCCGGGACAGACAAATTCACCCCTCCACTTT. Its translation is CASSPGQTNSPLHF.

The V and J genes are TRBV5-4 and TRBJ2-3; possibly TRBD1 for D (5 bases). The ends were cut back, 2 bases at V and 2 bases at J, with 15 bases in the middle. CDR3 length: 16 amino acids. Germline assignment: CDR1 SGHNT and CDR2 YYREEE (reference sequence). In DNA, the CDR3 is TGTGCCAGCAGCTTCCCGAATAGACAGACCACAGATACGCAGTATTTT. It encodes CASSFPNRQTTDTQYF.

This chain uses TRBV10-3 with TRBJ2-2, with no clear D. CDR3 length: 16 residues. Trimming took 10 bases from V and 0 from J, leaving 18 bases between them. Germline CDR1 and CDR2: ENHRY and SYGVKD. The CDR3 loop is CATCARLVPNTGELFF. The CDR3 DNA is TGTGCCACCTGCGCCCGGCTAGTGCCGAACACCGGGGAGCTGTTTTTT.

This rearrangement joins TRBV30 to TRBJ2-7; the match to TRBD1 covers 7 bases. V lost 0 bases to trimming and J lost 3 bases; unmatched junction nucleotides: 8. The V gene's germline CDR1 is GTSNPN and CDR2 SVGIG (reference sequence). CDR3 length: 15 amino acids. Written as DNA, the CDR3 is TGTGCCTGGAGTGTATGGGGACAGAAGATCTACGAGCAGTACTTC. Translating gives CAWSVWGQKIYEQYF. Complete variable domain (other parts from reference TRBV30 and TRBJ2-7): SQTIHQWPATLVQPVGSPLSLECTVEGTSNPNLYWYRQAAGRGLQLLFYSVGIGQISSEVPQNLSASRPQDRQFILSSKKLLLSDSGFYLCAWSVWGQKIYEQYFGPGTRLTVT.